The clone carrying this T cell receptor (beta chain) came up a few times. The germline gives CDR1 SGHDN, CDR2 FVKESK. The CDR3 is 14 residues long. Trimming cost V 3 bases and J 5 bases, with 13 bases left between them. Diagnoses were established using clinical symptoms, serum thyroxine and TRAb, thyroid ultrasound and orbital computed tomography. This sample is drawn from a study of T cells in Graves' hyperthyroidism and ophthalmopathy. The investigators amplified TCR beta CDR3 regions from RNA transcripts. A set of HTBI primers served as the primers for a first-round RT-PCR of the TCR CDR3. TCRdb reprocessed the multiplex PCR reads via MiXCR and lists one record per CDR3 protein. The sample includes some 500,000 distinct CDR3 sequences, roughly an eighth of them seen just once.

Sequencing was done on a sample of blood. This receptor was obtained from a woman aged 18-35 years with Graves' hyperthyroidism. The J gene is TRBJ1-1, the V gene TRBV14, with D perhaps TRBD1 (5 bases). The CDR3 sequence is CASSQWGGSTEAFF. Here the CDR3 DNA reads TGTGCCAGCAGCCAGTGGGGGGGATCGACTGAAGCTTTCTTT. Using reference TRBV14 and TRBJ1-1 for the parts outside the CDR3, the full variable domain is EAGVTQFPSHSVIEKGQTVTLRCDPISGHDNLYWYRRVMGKEIKFLLHFVKESKQDESGMPNNRFLAERTGGTYSTLKVQPAELEDSGVYFCASSQWGGSTEAFFGQGTRLTVV.